Presented here are 4 T cell receptor beta chains from one specimen sequenced in a study of cytomegalovirus exposure and HLA in healthy donors. The PCR contained 60 Vbeta and 13 Jbeta primers. Profiling relied on immunoSEQ multiplex PCR, and the TCRdb table lists in-frame clones only, not all of them. In the table there are about 60,000 clones, around three quarters of which are singletons. The sequencing input was PBMCs. These receptor sequences come from a woman in her 40s in good health and CMV-seropositive.

The V call is TRBV6-6, the J call TRBJ1-1; D uncertain. V shed 7 bases and J shed 1 base, with 13 bases lying between them. Germline V CDR1 and CDR2: MNHNY, SVGAGI (reference sequence). The CDR3 contains 14 residues. CDR3 sequence (DNA): TGTGCCAGCACCCTGGGTGGCGGGAACACTGAAGCTTTCTTT. Amino acid sequence: CASTLGGGNTEAFF.

V gene TRBV6-5 combines with J gene TRBJ2-1, with D maybe TRBD2 (5 bases). Per germline, CDR1 MNHEY and CDR2 SVGAGI. The CDR3 sequence is 15 residues long. The ends were cut back, 0 bases at V and 0 bases at J, with 6 bases in the middle. The CDR3 DNA sequence: TGTGCCAGCAGTTACTCGGGGAGCTCCTACAATGAGCAGTTCTTC. Protein sequence: CASSYSGSSYNEQFF.

The rearrangement links TRBV7-9 to TRBJ1-5; unclear D gene. The CDR3 is 14 amino acids. The V and J ends lost 1 base and 3 bases respectively, with 7 bases between them. CDR1 SEHNR and CDR2 FQNEAQ come from the germline V gene (reference sequence). The CDR3 DNA reads as TGTGCCAGCAGCTTAGGGGAGACCAATCAGCCCCAGCATTTT. Amino acids: CASSLGETNQPQHF.

With respect to this clone: A junction boundary mismatches the germline segment, possibly from a read error. The gene calls are TRBV5-1 and TRBJ2-7; TRBD1 matches 9 bases. The CDR3 has 13 amino acids. Germline V CDR1 and CDR2: SGHRS, YFSETQ. CDR3 nucleotide sequence: TGCGCCAGCAGCTTGGAGGGACAGGGAAATACGGACTTC. This translates into CASSLEGQGNTDF.